This T cell receptor beta chain was sequenced during a study of blood T cell repertoires in COVID-19. V shed 5 bases, J shed 3 bases, and the junction held 4 bases outside the gene matches. Germline V lookup: CDR1 SGHRS, CDR2 YFSETQ. The CDR3 is made up of 14 amino acids. The method was immunoSEQ multiplex PCR; TCRdb's version includes in-frame clones alone and lacks a portion of them. The data show a few hundred thousand clones, about 86% seen once. This clonotype originated in a woman aged 50 to 60 with acute or convalescent COVID-19. The sample consisted of peripheral blood. The chain links TRBV5-1 to TRBJ2-5; TRBD2 matches at 10 bases. The DNA for the CDR3 is TGCGCCAGCAGATTCCTAGCGGGGGAAGAGACCCAGTACTTC. Protein sequence: CASRFLAGEETQYF.